Listed below are T cell receptor beta chains from one sample, sequenced in a study of cytomegalovirus exposure and HLA in healthy donors. TCRdb's table, derived via immunoSEQ multiplex PCR, lists solely in-frame clones and lacks some. The sample shows 330,000 or so clones, about nine tenths of them seen only once. Sequencing was performed on PBMCs. Every receptor here comes from a woman under 30 in good health and CMV-seronegative. Both conserved end residues are part of each CDR3. Fields, in order: CDR3 protein, CDR3 DNA, J gene, V gene, clone size, D gene. D genes are given only for firm matches. Some rows mark clone size as missing; the rest say once, few, many or name a class of expanded clone.

CASSQGQSSYEQYF,TGCGCCAGCAGCCAAGGACAGTCCTCCTACGAGCAGTACTTC,TRBJ2-7,TRBV4-1,.,.
CASSLGGEEEKLFF,TGTGCCAGCAGTTTAGGAGGAGAGGAGGAAAAACTGTTTTTT,TRBJ1-4,TRBV28,.,.
CATSRPLGLANRYNEQFF,TGTGCCACCAGCAGGCCCCTGGGGCTAGCGAATAGATACAATGAGCAGTTCTTC,TRBJ2-1,TRBV15,.,.
CASRATGVTLLEQYF,TGTGCCAGCAGAGCTACAGGGGTTACCCTACTAGAGCAGTACTTC,TRBJ2-7,TRBV27,.,TRBD1
CATSGWGPSGRHEQYF,TGTGCCACCAGCGGGTGGGGTCCTAGCGGGAGGCACGAGCAGTACTTC,TRBJ2-7,TRBV21-1,few,.
CASSLDPQGAGYNEQFF,TGTGCCAGCAGCTTAGACCCGCAGGGGGCCGGGTACAATGAGCAGTTCTTC,TRBJ2-1,TRBV13,.,TRBD1
CASSLAGLNDEQYF,TGTGCCAGCAGCTTAGCGGGACTGAATGACGAGCAGTACTTC,TRBJ2-7,TRBV7-8,.,.
CSVFASGSSYEQYF,TGCAGCGTTTTCGCTAGCGGGAGTTCGTACGAGCAGTACTTC,TRBJ2-7,TRBV29-1,.,TRBD2
CASSGTSGTYEQYF,TGTGCCAGCAGCGGGACTAGCGGAACCTACGAGCAGTACTTC,TRBJ2-7,TRBV28,.,TRBD2
CASKYSRYSNQPQHF,TGTGCCAGCAAATACAGCAGATATAGCAATCAGCCCCAGCATTTT,TRBJ1-5,TRBV6-5,.,.
CASSPEGQGLGEQYF,TGTGCCAGCTCACCAGAAGGACAGGGGTTGGGGGAGCAGTACTTC,TRBJ2-7,TRBV18,once,TRBD1
CASSLASNEQYF,TGTGCCAGCAGCTTAGCCTCTAACGAGCAGTACTTC,TRBJ2-7,TRBV7-2,.,.
CASSEGGQGPNQPQHF,TGTGCCAGCAGTGAAGGGGGACAGGGGCCAAATCAGCCCCAGCATTTT,TRBJ1-5,TRBV6-1,.,TRBD1
CASSAGSGSYEQYF,TGTGCCAGCAGCGCCGGTAGCGGGAGCTACGAGCAGTACTTC,TRBJ2-7,TRBV9,.,TRBD2
CASSLELAGGDEQFF,TGTGCCAGCAGCTTAGAGCTAGCGGGAGGTGATGAGCAGTTCTTC,TRBJ2-1,TRBV7-2,.,TRBD2
CASSEYPQGPHNEQFF,TGTGCCAGCAGTGAATACCCACAGGGGCCCCACAATGAGCAGTTCTTC,TRBJ2-1,TRBV25-1,.,TRBD1
CASSEDRRGTEAFF,TGTGCCAGCAGTGAGGACAGAAGAGGCACTGAAGCTTTCTTT,TRBJ1-1,TRBV6-5,.,.
CSVEVGQGPYEQYF,TGCAGCGTTGAAGTCGGACAGGGGCCCTACGAGCAGTACTTC,TRBJ2-7,TRBV29-1,.,TRBD1
CASSLGQGAVNEQFF,TGTGCCAGCAGTTTAGGACAGGGGGCCGTCAATGAGCAGTTCTTC,TRBJ2-1,TRBV27,.,TRBD1
CASSEVASGFVGYF,TGTGCCAGCAGTGAAGTGGCCTCCGGGTTTGTAGGGTATTTT,TRBJ2-3,TRBV28,.,.
CASSPFTDWRSGNERFF,TGTGCCAGCAGCCCCTTCACCGACTGGCGGAGTGGCAATGAGCGGTTCTTC,TRBJ2-1,TRBV9,.,.
CASSPYLVGQGDNEQFF,TGTGCCAGCAGCCCCTACCTAGTGGGACAGGGTGACAATGAGCAGTTCTTC,TRBJ2-1,TRBV14,.,TRBD1
CASSLAGGPRENEQFF,TGTGCCAGCAGCCTCGCCGGAGGGCCCCGTGAAAATGAGCAGTTCTTC,TRBJ2-1,TRBV7-2,once,.
CASSPGREPHGYTF,TGTGCCAGCTCACCGGGCAGGGAACCCCATGGCTACACCTTC,TRBJ1-2,TRBV18,.,.
CASSPGSGSADTQYF,TGTGCCAGCAGCCCCGGCAGCGGGAGCGCAGATACGCAGTATTTT,TRBJ2-3,TRBV14,.,TRBD2
CASSLTGGGNYGYTF,TGTGCCAGCAGCTTAACAGGGGGCGGGAACTATGGCTACACCTTC,TRBJ1-2,TRBV28,.,TRBD1
CASSSPGRTGTYEQYF,TGTGCCAGCAGTTCACCAGGTAGGACAGGCACCTACGAGCAGTACTTC,TRBJ2-7,TRBV6-5,.,TRBD1
CASSQTGGEVENIQYF,TGTGCCAGCAGTCAAACAGGGGGCGAGGTGGAAAACATTCAGTACTTC,TRBJ2-4,TRBV11-2,.,TRBD1
CASSISTPVSNQPQHF,TGTGCCAGTAGTATTTCCACGCCGGTGAGCAATCAGCCCCAGCATTTT,TRBJ1-5,TRBV19,.,.
CASSPLAMGEDEQYF,TGTGCCAGCAGCCCTTTGGCAATGGGGGAGGACGAGCAGTACTTC,TRBJ2-7,TRBV7-2,.,.
CASSLETEPIYEQYF,TGTGCCAGCAGCTTAGAAACAGAACCCATCTACGAGCAGTACTTC,TRBJ2-7,TRBV7-2,.,.
CASSLALAGTPWRFF,TGTGCCAGCAGCTTAGCTCTAGCGGGAACCCCGTGGAGGTTCTTC,TRBJ2-1,TRBV7-8,.,TRBD2
CASSLVAGDPTGELFF,TGCGCCAGCAGCTTGGTTGCGGGAGATCCGACCGGGGAGCTGTTTTTT,TRBJ2-2,TRBV5-1,.,TRBD2
CASSDVRGDAGELFF,TGTGCCAGCAGCGATGTCAGGGGGGACGCCGGGGAGCTGTTTTTT,TRBJ2-2,TRBV28,.,.
CASSPSGKGGEQYF,TGCGCCAGCAGCCCAAGCGGGAAGGGGGGCGAGCAGTACTTC,TRBJ2-7,TRBV4-3,.,.
CASSLPSGGDNEQFF,TGCGCCAGCAGCCTACCTAGCGGGGGGGACAATGAGCAGTTCTTC,TRBJ2-1,TRBV4-3,.,TRBD2
CASSLSKGTGIPYEQYF,TGTGCCAGCAGTTTATCGAAGGGGACAGGGATCCCCTACGAGCAGTACTTC,TRBJ2-7,TRBV27,.,TRBD1
CASSEARGSYNEQFF,TGTGCCAGCAGTGAAGCGAGGGGGAGCTACAATGAGCAGTTCTTC,TRBJ2-1,TRBV2,.,.
CASSREGTGGWYEQYF,TGCGCCAGCAGCCGAGAGGGGACAGGGGGCTGGTACGAGCAGTACTTC,TRBJ2-7,TRBV4-1,.,TRBD1
CASSSRTGPGANVLTF,TGCGCCAGCAGCTCGCGGACAGGGCCTGGGGCCAACGTCCTGACTTTC,TRBJ2-6,TRBV5-1,.,TRBD1
CASTRDSNNQPQHF,TGTGCCAGCACCCGGGACAGCAACAATCAGCCCCAGCATTTT,TRBJ1-5,TRBV6-1,.,TRBD1
CASSQSPAGEETQYF,TGCGCCAGCAGCCAGTCCCCCGCGGGTGAGGAGACCCAGTACTTC,TRBJ2-5,TRBV4-3,few,.
CASRQTGGLGYTF,TGTGCCAGCAGACAGACAGGGGGCCTCGGCTACACCTTC,TRBJ1-2,TRBV11-2,.,TRBD1
CASSLGERDTQYF,TGTGCCAGCAGCTTAGGGGAGAGGGATACGCAGTATTTT,TRBJ2-3,TRBV11-2,.,.
CARYPGLAGSMWTGELFF,TGTGCCAGATATCCGGGACTAGCGGGGAGTATGTGGACCGGGGAGCTGTTTTTT,TRBJ2-2,TRBV5-3,.,TRBD2